The TCR beta chain under discussion was sequenced for a study of CD8 T cells in ankylosing spondylitis. Study-level results: Certain motif variants had earlier been reported in reactive arthritis synovial fluid and blood. Reportedly, disease-linked clones are significantly enriched in ankylosing spondylitis patients' matched synovial fluid. Peripheral blood held disease-linked clones only at relatively low frequency, and these were CD8+.

As to this clonotype: The antigen is undetermined.

Quantitative 5'-RACE was performed with molecular barcodes, and it yielded the TCR beta libraries. TCRdb re-called the 5' RACE reads with MiXCR, one entry per CDR3 protein. The profile shows roughly 220,000 distinct CDR3 sequences, 10% to 13% of them singletons. Trimming took 1 base from V and 10 from J, leaving 22 bases between them. Germline CDR1 LGHNA, CDR2 YNFKEQ. This CDR3 is 16 amino acids long. Sequencing used blood, either unsorted or a sorted T cell fraction (not recorded which). This sequence joins TRBV4-2 and TRBJ1-2; D is undetermined. This receptor was identified in a male donor with ankylosing spondylitis or in good health (not recorded which). The CDR3 nucleotides read TGTGCCAGCAGCCAAGTCTCGGAGTTGGGCGAACATGACTACACCTTC. This sequence encodes CASSQVSELGEHDYTF.